This entry lists 22 T cell receptor beta chains sequenced from one sample in a study of immune heterogeneity within non-small cell lung tumors. In a multiplex PCR, 32 V and 13 J primers amplified TCR beta CDR3. TCRdb redid the calling of the multiplex PCR reads with MiXCR, one entry per CDR3 protein. In the table there are 10,000 to 11,000 distinct CDR3 sequences, approximately 21% of which are singletons. Per sample, around 0.65 ug of bulk tumor genomic DNA was the template used. Primary tumors were biopsied several times each, far apart, intraoperatively. Patients with untreated, newly diagnosed non-small cell lung cancer underwent curative surgery. The material sequenced was lung tumor tissue. Receptors originate from a man aged 55 to 70 with non-small cell lung cancer.

By share, this clonotype ranks as medium-sized (0.01 to 0.1%). The V and J genes are TRBV19 and TRBJ1-4; possible D gene TRBD1, 6 bases. The ends were cut back, 9 bases at V and 6 bases at J, with 14 bases in the middle. Per germline, CDR1 LNHDA and CDR2 SQIVND (reference sequence). The CDR3 length is 13 residues. The CDR3 region is CASRIWTDEKLFF. The DNA of the CDR3 is TGTGCCAGCCGTATTTGGACAGATGAAAAACTGTTTTTT.

The chain carries TRBV5-1 and TRBJ2-3; 8 positions agree with TRBD2. The J segment lost 4 bases and the V segment lost 0 bases, leaving 7 bases of the junction unmatched. The CDR3 runs to 16 residues. The germline CDR1 and CDR2 sequences are SGHRS and YFSETQ. As DNA, the CDR3 is TGCGCCAGCAGCTTGGCTTTGCGGGAGGCATCAGATACGCAGTATTTT. The encoded protein is CASSLALREASDTQYF.

The chain couples TRBV20-1 to TRBJ2-3; D unresolved. CDR1 and CDR2 (germline): DFQATT, SNEGSKA (reference sequence). The CDR3 runs 15 residues. V was cut by 0 bases and J by 5 bases, with 15 bases left in between. This CDR3 reads CSARDPLEKIDTQYF. In DNA form, the CDR3 reads TGCAGTGCTAGAGATCCCCTAGAAAAAATAGATACGCAGTATTTT.

The sample holds a few counts of this clonotype. The rearrangement uses TRBV4-1 and TRBJ2-3; no definite D call. Germline V gene data show CDR1 as MGHRA and CDR2 as YSYEKL. This CDR3 is 14 amino acids long. Trimming removed 5 bases from V and 0 bases from J, with 9 bases in between. The CDR3, as DNA: TGCGCCAGCAGCGCGGACGAAAGCACAGATACGCAGTATTTT. Translation gives CASSADESTDTQYF.

The CDR3 loop reads CSVKGVLAGNEQFF. The CDR3, as DNA: TGCAGCGTGAAAGGAGTACTAGCGGGAAATGAGCAGTTCTTC. This sequence joins TRBV29-1 and TRBJ2-1; 10 bases agree with TRBD2. The V gene's germline CDR1 is SQVTM and CDR2 ANQGSEA. V gave up 6 bases and J gave up 7 bases; unmatched junction bases: 9. CDR3 length: 14 residues.

This clonotype was counted between two and nine times. The rearrangement uses TRBV7-2 and TRBJ1-5, with D unclear. The germline V gene encodes CDR1 SGHTA and CDR2 FQGNSA. The CDR3 spans 15 residues. Deletions cut 0 bases from V and 4 bases from J, with 10 bases between. The CDR3 loop is CASSLASSPNQPQHF. The CDR3 DNA follows: TGTGCCAGCAGCTTAGCAAGTAGTCCTAATCAGCCCCAGCATTTT.

By sample fraction, this clonotype is medium-sized. This sequence joins TRBV30 and TRBJ2-7, with 7 bases matching TRBD1. Germline CDR1 GTSNPN, CDR2 SVGIG (reference sequence). The junction had 18 bases not matched to a gene; V was cut back by 7 bases and J by 6 bases. CDR3 size: 15 residues. The CDR3: CALGSGKGASSEQYF. The CDR3 DNA sequence: TGTGCCTTGGGGTCGGGGAAGGGGGCCTCTAGCGAGCAGTACTTC.

This clonotype rates as medium-sized. The chain is built from TRBV27 and TRBJ2-2; D is uncertain. Germline CDR1 reads MNHEY; CDR2 reads SMNVEV (reference sequence). Trimming took 5 bases from V and 1 from J, leaving 2 bases between them. This CDR3 is 12 amino acids long. CDR3 protein: CASSQNTGELFF. CDR3 sequence (DNA): TGTGCCAGCAGTCAGAACACCGGGGAGCTGTTTTTT.

J is TRBJ1-1 and V is TRBV3-1; 9 bases match TRBD1. Germline CDR1 is LGHDT and CDR2 is YNNKEL (reference sequence). With 4 bases clipped from V and 4 bases from J, the junction kept 7 bases outside the gene matches. The CDR3 has 15 amino acids. CDR3 bases: TGTGCCAGCAGCCCCGCTCCGGACAGGGGCACTGAAGCTTTCTTT. Protein product: CASSPAPDRGTEAFF.

This clonotype is termed medium-sized. J is TRBJ2-2 and V is TRBV5-1; maybe TRBD2 (5 bases). The CDR3 has 13 amino acids. Looked up from germline, CDR1 is SGHRS and CDR2 is YFSETQ. Trimming shortened V by 4 bases and J by 9 bases, and 13 bases separated the two germline ends. The CDR3 sequence: CASSIDGGWELFF. For the CDR3, the DNA is TGCGCCAGCAGCATCGACGGAGGATGGGAGCTGTTTTTT. Complete variable domain (other parts from reference TRBV5-1 and TRBJ2-2): KAGVTQTPRYLIKTRGQQVTLSCSPISGHRSVSWYQQTPGQGLQFLFEYFSETQRNKGNFPGRFSGRQFSNSRSEMNVSTLELGDSALYLCASSIDGGWELFFGEGSRLTVL.

With respect to this clonotype: A much larger clone lies a single base off, so this may be a read error. This chain uses TRBV28 with TRBJ1-4; 7 bases map to TRBD1. The J segment lost 12 bases and the V segment lost 5 bases, leaving 18 bases of the junction unmatched. From germline, CDR1 is MDHEN and CDR2 SYDVKM. The CDR3 has 16 residues. In DNA, the CDR3 is TGTGCCAGCAGTCCCCGCGCGACAGGGTTAAGGGAAGAACTGTTTTTT. Protein: CASSPRATGLREELFF. Full variable domain (remainder filled in from reference TRBV28 and TRBJ1-4): DVKVTQSSRYLVKRTGEKVFLECVQDMDHENMFWYRQDPGLGLRLIYFSYDVKMKEKGDIPEGYSVSREKKERFSLILESASTNQTSMYLCASSPRATGLREELFFGSGTQLSVL.

Details on this clonotype: Since a much larger clone is just one base distant, this may be a read error. V and J are TRBV27 and TRBJ1-4, with 12 bases identical to TRBD1. The CDR3 extends over 19 amino acids. The V and J ends lost 8 bases and 0 bases, in that order; junction bases with no gene match: 13. Germline V gene sequence: CDR1 MNHEY, CDR2 SMNVEV (reference sequence). The CDR3 DNA reads as TGTGCCAGCGGAGCCGCCGGGACAGGGGGCGCGGCAACTAATGAAAAACTGTTTTTT. This encodes CASGAAGTGGAATNEKLFF. The full variable domain, with the rest looked up from reference TRBV27 and TRBJ1-4, is EAQVTQNPRYLITVTGKKLTVTCSQNMNHEYMSWYRQDPGLGLRQIYYSMNVEVTDKGDVPEGYKVSRKEKRNFPLILESPSPNQTSLYFCASGAAGTGGAATNEKLFFGSGTQLSVL.

This clonotype is deemed medium-sized. The chain is built from TRBV11-1 and TRBJ2-7; 7 positions agree with TRBD1. Germline V CDR1 and CDR2: SGHAT, FQDESV (reference sequence). CDR3 length: 14 residues. The J segment lost 1 base and the V segment lost 8 bases, leaving 8 bases of the junction unmatched. The CDR3 protein is CASGRDRTSYEQYF. CDR3 nucleotides: TGTGCCAGCGGCCGGGACAGAACGTCCTACGAGCAGTACTTC.

A remark on this clonotype: Since a much larger clone is just one base distant, this may be a read error. The chain recombines TRBV27 with TRBJ1-1; a weak D match, TRBD1 (5 bases). Germline-derived CDR1 and CDR2 are MNHEY and SMNVEV (reference sequence). The CDR3 has 16 amino acids. As DNA, the CDR3 is TGTGCCAGCAGTTTAGGTCGGGCAGGGTGGTTGACTGAAGCTTCCTTT. Protein sequence: CASSLGRAGWLTEASF.

In its sample, this clonotype is medium-sized. V and J are TRBV6-1 and TRBJ2-2, with 9 bases aligning to TRBD1. V was clipped by 9 bases and J by 7 bases; unmatched bases: 6. The CDR3 runs to 13 residues. Germline V gives CDR1 MNHNS, CDR2 SASEGT. The CDR3 nucleotides read TGTGCCAGTGGGACAGGGTCAGGCGGGGAGCTGTTTTTT. It specifies CASGTGSGGELFF.

This clonotype is medium-sized by share. The V and J genes are TRBV6-1 and TRBJ2-7, with a possible D match to TRBD2 (6 bases). The germline CDR1 and CDR2 sequences are MNHNS and SASEGT. The CDR3 runs 13 residues. Trimming stripped 5 bases from V and 5 bases from J, with 13 bases between. The CDR3 region is CASSYSGFNEQYF. The CDR3 DNA reads as TGTGCCAGCAGTTACAGCGGGTTCAACGAGCAGTACTTC.

This clonotype was counted between two and nine times. The chain joins TRBV2 to TRBJ2-7; 13 bases align to TRBD2. This CDR3 contains 17 residues. Per germline, CDR1 SNHLY and CDR2 FYNNEI. Trimming cost V 2 bases and J 0 bases; bases outside gene matches: 4. The CDR3 is CASSEIGLAGDSYEQYF. DNA for the CDR3: TGTGCCAGCAGTGAAATAGGACTAGCGGGAGACTCCTACGAGCAGTACTTC.

In this sample, this clonotype turned up a few times. The chain uses TRBV9 and TRBJ2-7; no reliable D call. Trimming stripped 3 bases from V and 6 bases from J, with 10 bases between. Germline V gives CDR1 SGDLS, CDR2 YYNGEE. The CDR3 extends over 12 amino acids. The CDR3 region is CASSATLGEQYF. As DNA, the CDR3 is TGTGCCAGCAGCGCGACCTTAGGCGAGCAGTACTTC.

This clonotype has ten or more counts. CDR3 sequence: CSATLAGPSYEQYF. The CDR3 DNA is TGCAGTGCTACCTTAGCGGGGCCCTCCTACGAGCAGTACTTC. The chain employs TRBV20-1 and TRBJ2-7; TRBD2 aligns across 8 bases. This CDR3 is 14 amino acids long. V shed 4 bases, J shed 0 bases, and the junction held 5 bases outside the gene matches. The germline V gene encodes CDR1 DFQATT and CDR2 SNEGSKA (reference sequence).

This clonotype came up many times. The chain employs TRBV29-1 and TRBJ1-4, with D maybe TRBD1 (6 bases). The CDR3 has 13 residues. V was shortened by 7 bases and J by 7 bases, with 16 bases between the two germline ends. Germline lookup yields CDR1 SQVTM and CDR2 ANQGSEA. The CDR3 coding sequence is TGCAGCGCCGAGGGACAATGGGGTGAAAAACTGTTTTTT. Translated, it gives CSAEGQWGEKLFF.

On this clonotype: A much larger clone differs by one base, so this may be a read error. The chain uses TRBV20-1 and TRBJ2-7; D unresolved. Trimming left V 7 bases short and J 5 bases short, with 15 bases between. The CDR3 extends over 12 amino acids. CDR1 is DFQATT and CDR2 is SNEGSKA in the germline V gene (reference sequence). CDR3 bases: TGCAGTGTTGGGCAACCCAACGACGAGCAGTACTTC. Translated: CSVGQPNDEQYF.

This clonotype is deemed medium-sized. The V gene is TRBV19, the J gene TRBJ1-2; a weak D match, TRBD1 (5 bases). The CDR3 is 15 amino acids. V lost 3 bases to trimming and J lost 6 bases, with 17 bases between them. Germline-derived CDR1 and CDR2 are LNHDA and SQIVND (reference sequence). Here the CDR3 reads CASSISLAGRNGYTF. CDR3 coding DNA: TGTGCCAGTAGTATCTCCCTGGCAGGGCGAAATGGCTACACCTTC.